These 28 T cell receptor beta chains originate from one sample sequenced in a study of shared clonotypes between healthy human individuals (dated by TCRdb to about 2020). Library generation was performed with the immunoSEQ multiplex PCR assay. Entries here come from immuneACCESS through TCRdb and include only in-frame sequences with V and J called. Some clones fail to appear in such tables; in the studies checked, an unresolved V gene covers under half of the shortfall, and the cause of the remainder is unknown. Present in this sample are roughly 1,000,000 clones, approximately 80% of which were seen just once. Approximately 0.56% of the sample comes from the top ten. The sequenced sample consisted of memory CD4+ T cells from PBMCs. In the paper's terms, the cell subset or site label means: CD45RA-negative fraction. The receptors originated from a man in his late teens or twenties in good health. Some clones in this sample may be carry-over from other donors' samples.

The chain carries TRBV28 and TRBJ2-1; 13 nucleotides line up with TRBD2. Germline V gene data show CDR1 as MDHEN and CDR2 as SYDVKM. CDR3 length: 17 residues. V shed 5 bases and J 8 bases; nucleotides not matched to a gene: 12. CDR3 coding DNA: TGTGCCAGCAGTCCCGATGGACTAGCGGGAGTTTCGGATGAGCAGTTCTTC. Protein product: CASSPDGLAGVSDEQFF.

V and J are TRBV7-9 and TRBJ1-3; a weak D match, TRBD1 (5 bases). CDR1 is SEHNR, CDR2 FQNEAQ, per germline (reference sequence). CDR3 length: 14 amino acids. Trimming removed 5 bases at V and 3 bases at J, with 11 bases between. The CDR3: CASSPWGGGNTIYF. The CDR3 coding sequence is TGTGCCAGCAGCCCCTGGGGGGGTGGAAACACCATATATTTT.

The J gene is TRBJ2-4, the V gene TRBV5-1; D is perhaps TRBD2 (5 bases). Germline V gives CDR1 SGHRS, CDR2 YFSETQ. This CDR3 is 20 amino acids long. V was clipped by 1 base and J by 3 bases, with 26 bases between them. The CDR3 DNA sequence: TGCGCCAGCAGCTTGTTCCGCCTAGCTGCTACAAGTCCTTTCAAAAACATTCAGTACTTC. Translating gives CASSLFRLAATSPFKNIQYF.

The chain has TRBV27 and TRBJ2-1; TRBD2 matches 14 bases. V was clipped by 5 bases and J by 9 bases; unmatched bases: 21. Looked up from germline, CDR1 is MNHEY and CDR2 is SMNVEV (reference sequence). CDR3 length: 20 residues. This CDR3 reads CASSRERGLAGVGFNGEQFF. The CDR3 DNA follows: TGTGCCAGCAGTAGGGAAAGGGGACTAGCGGGAGTTGGATTTAACGGTGAGCAGTTCTTC.

The chain couples TRBV4-3 to TRBJ2-3; TRBD1 matches at 8 bases. Germline V CDR1 and CDR2: LGHNA, YSLEER. The CDR3 is 18 amino acids. V dropped 3 bases and J dropped 3; count of bases not matched to a gene: 14. The CDR3 DNA follows: TGCGCCAGCAGCCAGGGTCCCCAGCAGGGGGCGCCGACAGATACGCAGTATTTT. As protein: CASSQGPQQGAPTDTQYF.

This clone was counted between two and nine times. This chain joins TRBV28 and TRBJ1-2; 10 bases map to TRBD1. The CDR3 is 13 amino acids. V dropped 6 bases and J dropped 6; count of bases not matched to a gene: 4. Germline values: CDR1 MDHEN, CDR2 SYDVKM. Here the CDR3 reads CASRLGTGDGYTF. CDR3 bases: TGTGCCAGCAGACTCGGGACAGGGGATGGCTACACCTTC.

The V gene is TRBV28, the J gene TRBJ1-1; the match to TRBD1 covers 11 bases. The V gene end was trimmed by 5 bases and the J gene end by 11 bases; junction bases not matched to a gene: 7. The CDR3 runs 13 residues. CDR1 is MDHEN and CDR2 is SYDVKM in the germline V gene. The CDR3 DNA reads as TGTGCCAGCAGTCCGTGGACAGGGGGCGACGCTTTCTTT. As protein: CASSPWTGGDAFF.

The rearrangement joins TRBV5-5 to TRBJ2-3; no firm D call. V was clipped by 2 bases and J by 6 bases, with 10 bases between them. This CDR3 has 13 amino acids. Germline lookup yields CDR1 SGHKS and CDR2 YYEKEE (reference sequence). CDR3 residues: CASSFLVMDTQYF. CDR3 in DNA: TGTGCCAGCAGCTTCCTGGTTATGGATACGCAGTATTTT.

The CDR3 region has the DNA TGTGCCAGCACCCGAGGGACCGTGGGTGAAAAACTGTTTTTT. Translated: CASTRGTVGEKLFF. The chain is built from TRBV28 and TRBJ1-4, with D tentatively TRBD1 (5 bases). Trimming removed 7 bases from V and 7 bases from J, with 16 bases in between. The CDR3 loop spans 14 amino acids. Germline V gives CDR1 MDHEN, CDR2 SYDVKM.

As concerns this clone: Other DNA sequences in the same sample also yield this CDR3. The rearrangement uses TRBV5-4 and TRBJ2-5, with 14 bases lining up with TRBD2. J was trimmed by 4 bases and V by 4 bases; bases with no gene match: 3. CDR3 length: 15 amino acids. Germline assignment: CDR1 SGHNT and CDR2 YYREEE (reference sequence). The CDR3 loop reads CASSLGLAGGETQYF. Written as DNA, the CDR3 is TGTGCCAGCAGCCTCGGACTAGCGGGAGGAGAGACCCAGTACTTC.

V and J are TRBV7-2 and TRBJ1-5; D is undetermined. The CDR3 covers 14 residues. Germline assignment: CDR1 SGHTA and CDR2 FQGNSA. Trimming pared 1 base from V and 7 bases from J, leaving 11 bases between. The CDR3: CASSLVGLSQPQHF. CDR3 nucleotide sequence: TGTGCCAGCAGCTTAGTTGGGTTGAGCCAGCCCCAGCATTTT.

This clone appeared once. The CDR3 bases are TGTGCCAGCAAGTGGTACAATGAGCAGTTCTTC. Its translation is CASKWYNEQFF. The V gene is TRBV27, the J gene TRBJ2-1; D gene unclear. V gave up 7 bases and J gave up 4 bases, with 5 bases separating them. The germline V gene encodes CDR1 MNHEY and CDR2 SMNVEV (reference sequence). The CDR3 is made up of 11 amino acids.

The J gene is TRBJ2-3, the V gene TRBV14; 14 bases fit TRBD2. The CDR3 has 18 residues. V lost 4 bases to trimming and J lost 3 bases; unmatched junction nucleotides: 9. The germline gives CDR1 SGHDN, CDR2 FVKESK. The CDR3 loop reads CASSRGLAGGLWTDTQYF. As DNA, the CDR3 is TGTGCCAGCAGCCGAGGACTAGCGGGAGGCTTGTGGACAGATACGCAGTATTTT.

The V call is TRBV5-1, the J call TRBJ2-3; the match to TRBD1 covers 8 bases. This CDR3 region has 15 residues. Unmatched junction bases numbered 5, after V lost 0 bases and J lost 5 bases. Germline CDR1 reads SGHRS; CDR2 reads YFSETQ. The CDR3 protein is CASSLEQGEIDTQYF. CDR3 nucleotides: TGCGCCAGCAGCTTGGAACAGGGGGAAATAGATACGCAGTATTTT.

Worth noting for this clone: At the DNA level, this CDR3 is encoded by other sequences in the same sample as well. The rearrangement links TRBV1 to TRBJ2-7; the D call TRBD2 from the table was never checked on the DNA. TRBV1 counts as a pseudogene. The length of the CDR3 is 12 residues. CDR3 residues: CTSSQDTYEQYF. The CDR3 DNA follows: TGCACCAGCAGCCAAGATACCTACGAGCAGTACTTC.

J is TRBJ2-5 and V is TRBV5-4, with TRBD1 identical over 9 bases. Germline loops: CDR1 SGHNT, CDR2 YYREEE (reference sequence). The CDR3 length is 13 residues. V shed 5 bases, J shed 4 bases, and the junction held 3 bases outside the gene matches. This CDR3 reads CASSTQGAETQYF. The CDR3 DNA follows: TGTGCCAGCAGTACACAGGGGGCAGAGACCCAGTACTTC. The variable domain in full, completed from reference TRBV5-4 and TRBJ2-5, reads ETGVTQSPTHLIKTRGQQVTLRCSSQSGHNTVSWYQQALGQGPQFIFQYYREEENGRGNFPPRFSGLQFPNYSSELNVNALELDDSALYLCASSTQGAETQYFGPGTRLLVL.

The chain has TRBV30 and TRBJ1-5; 8 bases match TRBD1. The CDR3 spans 15 residues. V lost 2 bases and J lost 8; bases outside the gene matches: 11. The germline V gene has CDR1 GTSNPN and CDR2 SVGIG (reference sequence). In DNA, the CDR3 is TGTGCCTGGAGTTCCGGGACAGGTTTCTGGGAGCCCCAGCATTTT. Amino acid sequence: CAWSSGTGFWEPQHF. The whole variable domain, filled in from reference TRBV30 and TRBJ1-5, reads SQTIHQWPATLVQPVGSPLSLECTVEGTSNPNLYWYRQAAGRGLQLLFYSVGIGQISSEVPQNLSASRPQDRQFILSSKKLLLSDSGFYLCAWSSGTGFWEPQHFGDGTRLSIL.

With regard to this clone: The same CDR3 can be traced to other DNA sequences in this sample. The chain carries TRBV5-1 and TRBJ2-1, with a possible D match to TRBD2 (5 bases). Per the germline V gene, CDR1 is SGHRS and CDR2 is YFSETQ. The germline V and J ends were trimmed by 0 bases and 4 bases, with 8 bases remaining between them. CDR3 length: 14 amino acids. The chain's CDR3 is CASSLAAGYNEQFF. In nucleotides, the CDR3 is TGCGCCAGCAGCTTGGCGGCGGGTTACAATGAGCAGTTCTTC.

The genes are TRBV15 and TRBJ1-4, with 8 bases lining up with TRBD1. There are 14 residues in the CDR3. V shed 5 bases and J 1 base; nucleotides not matched to a gene: 0. Germline V gene lookup returns CDR1 LNHNV and CDR2 YYDKDF (reference sequence). The CDR3 is CATSGTGTNEKLFF. The CDR3 DNA reads as TGTGCCACCAGCGGGACAGGAACTAATGAAAAACTGTTTTTT.

This sequence joins TRBV29-1 and TRBJ2-3; 7 bases agree with TRBD1. V was clipped by 5 bases and J by 2 bases; unmatched bases: 10. This CDR3 is built from 15 residues. Germline-derived CDR1 and CDR2 are SQVTM and ANQGSEA. The CDR3 region is CSVRRWDSPTDTQYF. The CDR3 DNA reads TGCAGCGTTCGGCGGTGGGACAGTCCCACAGATACGCAGTATTTT.

V and J are TRBV7-9 and TRBJ2-7; no reliable D call. The CDR3 consists of 15 residues. Germline V gene sequence: CDR1 SEHNR, CDR2 FQNEAQ (reference sequence). Trimming cost V 3 bases and J 3 bases, with 15 bases left between them. Here the CDR3 reads CASSLTGTSGYEQYF. CDR3 in DNA: TGTGCCAGCAGCTTGACCGGCACGAGTGGCTACGAGCAGTACTTC.

The rearrangement uses TRBV7-9 and TRBJ2-7; either TRBD1 or TRBD2 may fit D (5 bases each). Germline lookup yields CDR1 SEHNR and CDR2 FQNEAQ (reference sequence). Trimming took off 7 bases at V and 5 bases at J, with 15 bases between the two ends. This CDR3 has 13 amino acids. CDR3 protein: CASNRDPGDEQYF. The CDR3 DNA sequence: TGTGCCAGCAACCGGGACCCTGGGGACGAGCAGTACTTC.

The CDR3 DNA sequence: TGTGCCAGCATAGCGGGGTTAGTCACAGATACGCAGTATTTT. Encoded protein: CASIAGLVTDTQYF. V and J are TRBV2 and TRBJ2-3; TRBD2 matches 8 bases. With 7 bases clipped from V and 2 bases from J, the junction kept 5 bases outside the gene matches. The CDR3 runs to 14 residues. From germline, CDR1 is SNHLY and CDR2 FYNNEI. Complete variable domain (other parts from reference TRBV2 and TRBJ2-3): EPEVTQTPSHQVTQMGQEVILRCVPISNHLYFYWYRQILGQKVEFLVSFYNNEISEKSEIFDDQFSVERPDGSNFTLKIRSTKLEDSAMYFCASIAGLVTDTQYFGPGTRLTVL.

The chain joins TRBV9 to TRBJ2-3; D gene ambiguous. The CDR3 has 16 amino acids. The V end was cut by 0 bases, the J end by 1 base, with 12 bases between. The germline gives CDR1 SGDLS, CDR2 YYNGEE. CDR3 loop: CASSVAVSPGTDTQYF. The CDR3, as DNA: TGTGCCAGCAGCGTAGCAGTCAGCCCCGGCACAGATACGCAGTATTTT.

The chain employs TRBV16 and TRBJ1-1, with D hard to call. CDR1 KGHSY and CDR2 FQNENV come from the germline V gene. The CDR3 runs to 13 residues. The ends were cut back, 6 bases at V and 1 base at J, with 9 bases in the middle. The CDR3 nucleotides read TGTGCCAGCAGTACAAGCCAGAACACTGAAGCTTTCTTT. This translates into CASSTSQNTEAFF.

The sample holds a few counts of this clone. The genes are TRBV5-5 and TRBJ2-2; D gene uncertain. CDR1 and CDR2 (germline): SGHKS, YYEKEE (reference sequence). The germline V and J ends were trimmed by 2 bases and 7 bases, with 6 bases remaining between them. The CDR3 has 12 residues. CDR3 sequence reads: CASSFLDGELFF. In DNA, the CDR3 is TGTGCCAGCAGCTTCCTGGACGGGGAGCTGTTTTTT. The full variable domain, in which reference TRBV5-5 and TRBJ2-2 provide the parts outside the CDR3, is DAGVTQSPTHLIKTRGQQVTLRCSPISGHKSVSWYQQVLGQGPQFIFQYYEKEERGRGNFPDRFSARQFPNYSSELNVNALLLGDSALYLCASSFLDGELFFGEGSRLTVL.

In DNA, the CDR3 is TGTGCCATCAGGGCCGGGAGTTCTAACTATGGCTACACCTTC. Residues: CAIRAGSSNYGYTF. This sequence joins TRBV10-3 and TRBJ1-2; D not certain. The CDR3 has 14 amino acids. The germline V and J ends were trimmed by 6 bases and 0 bases, with 11 bases remaining between them. From germline, CDR1 is ENHRY and CDR2 SYGVKD.

The CDR3 coding sequence is TGTGCCAGCAGCCAAGATGATAGGGACACAGATACGCAGTATTTT. Encoded protein: CASSQDDRDTDTQYF. This sequence joins TRBV4-2 and TRBJ2-3; D is unresolved. The V end was cut by 0 bases, the J end by 2 bases, with 9 bases between. The CDR3 sequence is 15 residues long. The V gene's germline CDR1 is LGHNA and CDR2 YNFKEQ.